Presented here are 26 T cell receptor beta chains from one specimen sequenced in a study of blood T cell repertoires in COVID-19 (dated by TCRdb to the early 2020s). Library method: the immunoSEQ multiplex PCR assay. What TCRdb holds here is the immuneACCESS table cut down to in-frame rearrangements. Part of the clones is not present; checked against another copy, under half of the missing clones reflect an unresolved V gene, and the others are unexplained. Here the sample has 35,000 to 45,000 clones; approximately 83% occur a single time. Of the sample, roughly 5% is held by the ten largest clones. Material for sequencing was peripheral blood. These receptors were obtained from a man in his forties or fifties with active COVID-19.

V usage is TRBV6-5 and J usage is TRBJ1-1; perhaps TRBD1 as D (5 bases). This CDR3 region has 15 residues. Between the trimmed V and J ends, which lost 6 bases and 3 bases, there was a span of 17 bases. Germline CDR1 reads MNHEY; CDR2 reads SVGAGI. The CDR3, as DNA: TGTGCCAGCAGCTTTCGTTCGGGAGGGGACACTGAAGCTTTCTTT. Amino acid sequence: CASSFRSGGDTEAFF.

The CDR3 coding sequence is TGTGCCACTACTTGGGGGGAGGACACTGAAGCTTTCTTT. Protein product: CATTWGEDTEAFF. The chain is built from TRBV2 and TRBJ1-1; maybe TRBD1 (5 bases). The germline V gene has CDR1 SNHLY and CDR2 FYNNEI. V shed 10 bases and J shed 3 bases, with 15 bases lying between them. The CDR3 consists of 13 residues.

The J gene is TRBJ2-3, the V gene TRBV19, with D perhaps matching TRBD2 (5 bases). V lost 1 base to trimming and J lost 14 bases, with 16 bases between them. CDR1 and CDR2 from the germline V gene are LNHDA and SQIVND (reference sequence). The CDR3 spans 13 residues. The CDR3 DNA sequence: TGTGCCAGTAGTATAGGCGGTGGCGGGCCCCGGTATTTT. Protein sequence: CASSIGGGGPRYF. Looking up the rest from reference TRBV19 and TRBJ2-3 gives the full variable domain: DGGITQSPKYLFRKEGQNVTLSCEQNLNHDAMYWYRQDPGQGLRLIYYSQIVNDFQKGDIAEGYSVSREKKESFPLTVTSAQKNPTAFYLCASSIGGGGPRYFGPGTRLTVL.

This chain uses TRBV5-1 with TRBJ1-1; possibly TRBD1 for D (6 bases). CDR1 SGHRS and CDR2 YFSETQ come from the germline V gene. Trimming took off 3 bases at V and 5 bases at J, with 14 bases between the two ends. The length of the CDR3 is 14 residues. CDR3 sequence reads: CASSSSMGATEAFF. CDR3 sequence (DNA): TGCGCCAGCAGCTCCTCCATGGGGGCGACTGAAGCTTTCTTT.

The CDR3 DNA follows: TGTGCCAGCAGCTCGGGACAGGGGATTGATCAGCCCCAGCATTTT. Amino acids: CASSSGQGIDQPQHF. The chain is built from TRBV6-5 and TRBJ1-5; 10 bases are shared with TRBD1. The CDR3 totals 15 residues. Looked up from germline, CDR1 is MNHEY and CDR2 is SVGAGI. The V and J ends lost 6 bases and 5 bases, in that order; junction bases with no gene match: 7.

The CDR3 DNA is TGTGCCAGCAGCCAAGTCTCGCGGGATTACGAGCAGTACTTC. Its translation is CASSQVSRDYEQYF. The gene calls are TRBV4-2 and TRBJ2-7, with D perhaps matching TRBD2 (6 bases). Between the trimmed V and J ends, which lost 1 base and 4 bases, there was a span of 11 bases. CDR3 size: 14 residues. Germline V lookup: CDR1 LGHNA, CDR2 YNFKEQ.

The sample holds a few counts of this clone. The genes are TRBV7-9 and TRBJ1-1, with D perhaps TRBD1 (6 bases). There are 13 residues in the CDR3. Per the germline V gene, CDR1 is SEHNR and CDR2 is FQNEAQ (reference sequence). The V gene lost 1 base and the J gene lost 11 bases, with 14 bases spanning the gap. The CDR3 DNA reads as TGTGCCAGCAGCTTAGGTGGGGGCGTGTGGGCTTTCTTT. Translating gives CASSLGGGVWAFF.

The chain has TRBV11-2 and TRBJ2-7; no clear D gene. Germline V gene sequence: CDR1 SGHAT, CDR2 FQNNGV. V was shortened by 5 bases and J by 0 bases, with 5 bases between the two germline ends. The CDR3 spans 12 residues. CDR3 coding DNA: TGTGCCAGCAGCGCAGGCTCCTACGAGCAGTACTTC. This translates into CASSAGSYEQYF. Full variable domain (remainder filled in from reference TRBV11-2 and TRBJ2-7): EAGVAQSPRYKIIEKRQSVAFWCNPISGHATLYWYQQILGQGPKLLIQFQNNGVVDDSQLPKDRFSAERLKGVDSTLKIQPAKLEDSAVYLCASSAGSYEQYFGPGTRLTVT.

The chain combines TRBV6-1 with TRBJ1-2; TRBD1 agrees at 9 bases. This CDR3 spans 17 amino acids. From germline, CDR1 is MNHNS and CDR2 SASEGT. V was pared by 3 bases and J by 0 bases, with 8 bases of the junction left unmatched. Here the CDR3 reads CASSDWTGAYTNYGYTF. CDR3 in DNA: TGTGCCAGCAGTGACTGGACAGGGGCCTATACTAACTATGGCTACACCTTC.

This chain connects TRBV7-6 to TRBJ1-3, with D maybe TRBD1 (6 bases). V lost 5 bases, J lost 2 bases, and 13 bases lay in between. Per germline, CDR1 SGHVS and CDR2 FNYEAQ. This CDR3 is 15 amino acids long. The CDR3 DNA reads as TGTGCCAGCAGCCCCCTACAGGGTCCTGGAAACACCATATATTTT. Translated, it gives CASSPLQGPGNTIYF.

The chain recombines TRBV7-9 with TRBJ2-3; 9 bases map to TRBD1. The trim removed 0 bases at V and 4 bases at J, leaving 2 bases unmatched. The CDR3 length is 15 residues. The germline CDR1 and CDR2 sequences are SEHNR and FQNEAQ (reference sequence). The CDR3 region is CASSLARTGADTQYF. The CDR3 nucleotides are TGTGCCAGCAGCTTAGCGAGGACAGGGGCAGATACGCAGTATTTT.

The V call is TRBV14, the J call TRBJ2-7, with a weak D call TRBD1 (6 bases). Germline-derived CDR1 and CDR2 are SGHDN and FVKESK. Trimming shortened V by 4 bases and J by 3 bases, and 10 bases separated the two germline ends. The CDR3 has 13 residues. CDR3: CASSRNRVYEQYF. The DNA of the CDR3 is TGTGCCAGCAGCCGTAACAGGGTCTACGAGCAGTACTTC. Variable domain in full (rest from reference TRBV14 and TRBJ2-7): EAGVTQFPSHSVIEKGQTVTLRCDPISGHDNLYWYRRVMGKEIKFLLHFVKESKQDESGMPNNRFLAERTGGTYSTLKVQPAELEDSGVYFCASSRNRVYEQYFGPGTRLTVT.

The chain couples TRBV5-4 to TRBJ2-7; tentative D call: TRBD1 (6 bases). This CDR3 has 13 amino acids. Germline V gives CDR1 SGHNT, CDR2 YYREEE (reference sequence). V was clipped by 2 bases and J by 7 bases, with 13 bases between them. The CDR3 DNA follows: TGTGCCAGCAGCTTTACAGGGAAGGAGGAGCAGTACTTC. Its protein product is CASSFTGKEEQYF.

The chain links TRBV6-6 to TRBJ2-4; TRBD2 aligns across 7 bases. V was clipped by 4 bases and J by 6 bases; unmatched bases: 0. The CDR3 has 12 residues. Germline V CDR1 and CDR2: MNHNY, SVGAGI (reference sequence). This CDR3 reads CASSWGGNIQYF. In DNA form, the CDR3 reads TGTGCCAGCAGTTGGGGGGGAAACATTCAGTACTTC.

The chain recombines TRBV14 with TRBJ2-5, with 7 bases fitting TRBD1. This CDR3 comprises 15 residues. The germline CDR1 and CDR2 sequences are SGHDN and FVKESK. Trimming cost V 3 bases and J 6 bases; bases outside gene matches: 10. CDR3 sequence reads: CASSQRQGMEKTQYF. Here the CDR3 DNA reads TGTGCCAGCAGCCAGAGACAGGGTATGGAGAAGACCCAGTACTTC. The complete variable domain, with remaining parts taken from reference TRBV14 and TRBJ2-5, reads EAGVTQFPSHSVIEKGQTVTLRCDPISGHDNLYWYRRVMGKEIKFLLHFVKESKQDESGMPNNRFLAERTGGTYSTLKVQPAELEDSGVYFCASSQRQGMEKTQYFGPGTRLLVL.

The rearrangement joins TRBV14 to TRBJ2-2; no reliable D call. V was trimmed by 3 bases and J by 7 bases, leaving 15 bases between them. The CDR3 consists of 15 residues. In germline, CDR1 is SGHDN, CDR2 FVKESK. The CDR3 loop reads CASSHGNSQVGELFF. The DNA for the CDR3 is TGTGCCAGCAGCCACGGAAACAGCCAAGTCGGGGAGCTGTTTTTT.

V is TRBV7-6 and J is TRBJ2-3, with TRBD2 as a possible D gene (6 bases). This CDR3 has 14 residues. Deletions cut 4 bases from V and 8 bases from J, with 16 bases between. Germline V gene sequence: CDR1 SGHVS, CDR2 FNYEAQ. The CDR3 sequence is CASSSPGLGGTQYF. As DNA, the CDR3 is TGTGCCAGCAGCTCCCCCGGGTTGGGGGGTACGCAGTATTTT.

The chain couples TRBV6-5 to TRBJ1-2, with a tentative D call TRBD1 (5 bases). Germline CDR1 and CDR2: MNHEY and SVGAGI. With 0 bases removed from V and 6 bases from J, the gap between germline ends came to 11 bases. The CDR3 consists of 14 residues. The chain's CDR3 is CASSYSEEGHGYTF. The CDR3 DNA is TGTGCCAGCAGTTACTCGGAGGAGGGACATGGCTACACCTTC.

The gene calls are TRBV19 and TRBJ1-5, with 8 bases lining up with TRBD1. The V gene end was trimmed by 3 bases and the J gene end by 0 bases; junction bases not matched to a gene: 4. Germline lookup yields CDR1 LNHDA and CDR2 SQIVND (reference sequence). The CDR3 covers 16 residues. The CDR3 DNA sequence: TGTGCCAGTAGTATGAACAGGGGGTATAGCAATCAGCCCCAGCATTTT. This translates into CASSMNRGYSNQPQHF.

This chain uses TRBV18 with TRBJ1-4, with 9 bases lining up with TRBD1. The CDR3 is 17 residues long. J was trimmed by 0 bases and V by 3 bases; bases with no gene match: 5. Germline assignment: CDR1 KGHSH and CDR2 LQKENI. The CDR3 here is CASSPPGQGTTNEKLFF. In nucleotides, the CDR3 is TGTGCCAGCTCACCTCCGGGACAGGGCACAACTAATGAAAAACTGTTTTTT. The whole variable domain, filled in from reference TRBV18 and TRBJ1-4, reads NAGVMQNPRHLVRRRGQEARLRCSPMKGHSHVYWYRQLPEEGLKFMVYLQKENIIDESGMPKERFSAEFPKEGPSILRIQQVVRGDSAAYFCASSPPGQGTTNEKLFFGSGTQLSVL.

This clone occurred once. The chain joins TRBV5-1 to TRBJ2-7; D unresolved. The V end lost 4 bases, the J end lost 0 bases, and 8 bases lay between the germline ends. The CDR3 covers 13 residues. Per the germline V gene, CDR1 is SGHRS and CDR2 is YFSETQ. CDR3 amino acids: CASSRDNSYEQYF. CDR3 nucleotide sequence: TGCGCCAGCAGCCGAGACAACTCCTACGAGCAGTACTTC.

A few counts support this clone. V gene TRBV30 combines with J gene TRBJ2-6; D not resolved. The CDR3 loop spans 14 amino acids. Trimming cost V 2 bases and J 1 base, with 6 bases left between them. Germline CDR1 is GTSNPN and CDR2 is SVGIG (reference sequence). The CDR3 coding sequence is TGTGCCTGGAGTCAGTCTTCTGGGGCCAACGTCCTGACTTTC. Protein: CAWSQSSGANVLTF.

CDR3 sequence reads: CASSLFKYGTEAFF. Here the CDR3 DNA reads TGTGCCAGCAGTTTATTTAAGTACGGCACTGAAGCTTTCTTT. The rearrangement uses TRBV27 and TRBJ1-1, with unresolved D. The germline V and J ends were trimmed by 1 base and 4 bases, with 10 bases remaining between them. CDR1 is MNHEY and CDR2 is SMNVEV in the germline V gene (reference sequence). The CDR3 extends over 14 amino acids.

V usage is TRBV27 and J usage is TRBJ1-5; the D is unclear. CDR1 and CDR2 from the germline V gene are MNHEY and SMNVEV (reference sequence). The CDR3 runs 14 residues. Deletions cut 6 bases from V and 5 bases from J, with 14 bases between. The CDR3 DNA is TGTGCCAGCAGCCGAGCTGGGAGGCATCAGCCCCAGCATTTT. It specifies CASSRAGRHQPQHF.

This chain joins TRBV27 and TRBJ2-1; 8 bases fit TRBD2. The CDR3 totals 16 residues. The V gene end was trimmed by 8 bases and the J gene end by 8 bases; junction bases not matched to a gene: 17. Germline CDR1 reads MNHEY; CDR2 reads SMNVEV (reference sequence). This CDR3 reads CASEPVSGRAGYEQFF. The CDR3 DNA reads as TGTGCCAGCGAGCCAGTTTCCGGGAGGGCCGGATATGAGCAGTTCTTC.

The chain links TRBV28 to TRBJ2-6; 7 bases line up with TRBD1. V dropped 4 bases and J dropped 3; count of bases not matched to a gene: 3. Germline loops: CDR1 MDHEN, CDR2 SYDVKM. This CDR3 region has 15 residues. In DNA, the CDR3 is TGTGCCAGCAGTTCCCCAGGGGGTGGGGCCAACGTCCTGACTTTC. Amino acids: CASSSPGGGANVLTF. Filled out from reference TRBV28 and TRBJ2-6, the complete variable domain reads DVKVTQSSRYLVKRTGEKVFLECVQDMDHENMFWYRQDPGLGLRLIYFSYDVKMKEKGDIPEGYSVSREKKERFSLILESASTNQTSMYLCASSSPGGGANVLTFGAGSRLTVL.